The rows below give T cell receptor beta chains drawn from one sample of a study of a mutant IDH1 vaccine in newly diagnosed glioma. The data were produced by immunoSEQ multiplex PCR, yet TCRdb's version contains in-frame clones alone and is incomplete. This sample has 55,000 to 65,000 clones, with about 80% found just once. Antigen specificity for these receptors is unknown. The sample in question was PBMCs, obtained from a glioma patient whose treatment included an IDH1 peptide vaccine. These receptors all come from a man younger than 40 with glioma. CDR3s leave out the opening cysteine and the closing phenylalanine or tryptophan. Size is stated for part of the rows, as once, few or many counts, or as a class when the clone is expanded.

CDR3 length: 14; clone size: .; V gene: TRBV5-1; CDR3 protein: ASSLVSGADTDTQY
CDR3 length: 13; clone size: .; V gene: TRBV7-8; CDR3 protein: ASSLEFRPDAEQY
CDR3 length: 13; clone size: .; V gene: TRBV7-2; CDR3 protein: ASSFDGGAFDGYT
CDR3 length: 15; clone size: .; V gene: TRBV2; CDR3 protein: ASSALRVFLGSGELF
CDR3 length: 9; clone size: .; V gene: TRBV20-1; CDR3 protein: SAGGGYEQY
CDR3 length: 12; clone size: .; V gene: TRBV19; CDR3 protein: ASSAHLAKNIQY
CDR3 length: 9; clone size: .; V gene: TRBV2; CDR3 protein: ASSATYEQY
CDR3 length: 8; clone size: .; V gene: TRBV27; CDR3 protein: ASPIDTQY
CDR3 length: 12; clone size: .; V gene: TRBV2; CDR3 protein: ASSKQGRANEQY
CDR3 length: 11; clone size: once; V gene: TRBV7-2; CDR3 protein: ASSLNRDTEAF
CDR3 length: 13; clone size: .; V gene: TRBV7-6; CDR3 protein: ASSFLAGPNNEQF
CDR3 length: 11; clone size: .; V gene: TRBV9; CDR3 protein: ASGTESNQPQH
CDR3 length: 12; clone size: .; V gene: TRBV28; CDR3 protein: ASKQSGRALEQY
CDR3 length: 12; clone size: .; V gene: TRBV7-2; CDR3 protein: ASSFWGHTDTQY
CDR3 length: 14; clone size: once; V gene: TRBV7-2; CDR3 protein: ASSLLGTAGNTEAF
CDR3 length: 19; clone size: .; V gene: TRBV12-2; CDR3 protein: ASRPVSPMAARRTFTDTQY
CDR3 length: 11; clone size: few; V gene: TRBV7-9; CDR3 protein: ASTNEGVGGYT
CDR3 length: 14; clone size: .; V gene: TRBV7-9; CDR3 protein: ASSFLGRGRYNEQF
CDR3 length: 13; clone size: .; V gene: TRBV28; CDR3 protein: ASGSPEGGANVLT
CDR3 length: 12; clone size: .; V gene: TRBV6-5; CDR3 protein: ASSETPVRPEAF
CDR3 length: 13; clone size: .; V gene: TRBV5-1; CDR3 protein: ASTSSRPGNTEAF
CDR3 length: 12; clone size: once; V gene: TRBV4-1; CDR3 protein: ASSRIAGRETQY
CDR3 length: 9; clone size: .; V gene: TRBV5-5; CDR3 protein: ASSLLETQY
CDR3 length: 12; clone size: .; V gene: TRBV6-6; CDR3 protein: ASSYSTRNTEAF
CDR3 length: 12; clone size: .; V gene: TRBV2; CDR3 protein: ASIPTTTGDTQY
CDR3 length: 17; clone size: .; V gene: TRBV4-2; CDR3 protein: ASSPAASGKGTSNSPLH
CDR3 length: 14; clone size: .; V gene: TRBV5-6; CDR3 protein: ASSPQRDTPNTEAF
CDR3 length: 13; clone size: .; V gene: TRBV19; CDR3 protein: ASSEAGGAYNEQF
CDR3 length: 14; clone size: .; V gene: TRBV5-1; CDR3 protein: ASSTGTSGGTDTQY
CDR3 length: 13; clone size: .; V gene: TRBV6-4; CDR3 protein: ASSYPTDSGNTIY
CDR3 length: 13; clone size: .; V gene: TRBV11-2; CDR3 protein: ASSSPGGDLYEQY
CDR3 length: 13; clone size: few; V gene: TRBV10-3; CDR3 protein: ATEDTRRGNSPLH
CDR3 length: 14; clone size: .; V gene: TRBV7-9; CDR3 protein: ASSARGFANTGELF
CDR3 length: 10; clone size: .; V gene: TRBV7-2; CDR3 protein: ASSLDLNTQY
CDR3 length: 13; clone size: .; V gene: TRBV7-9; CDR3 protein: ASSYRDRGTNTIY
CDR3 length: 10; clone size: .; V gene: TRBV10-2; CDR3 protein: ASSGGGETQY
CDR3 length: 12; clone size: .; V gene: TRBV7-9; CDR3 protein: ASSVSQGYHEQY
CDR3 length: 13; clone size: .; V gene: TRBV28; CDR3 protein: ASSPGLAGTYEQY
CDR3 length: 11; clone size: .; V gene: TRBV6-5; CDR3 protein: ASRSELNIEAF
CDR3 length: 13; clone size: .; V gene: TRBV25-1; CDR3 protein: ASSNLAGEGDTQY
CDR3 length: 16; clone size: .; V gene: TRBV10-3; CDR3 protein: AIRNYPRTSGKTDTQY
CDR3 length: 10; clone size: .; V gene: TRBV28; CDR3 protein: ASSLAGYEQY
CDR3 length: 10; clone size: .; V gene: TRBV7-2; CDR3 protein: ASSLARGTQY
CDR3 length: 13; clone size: .; V gene: TRBV7-7; CDR3 protein: ASSLGDRATDTQY
CDR3 length: 16; clone size: few; V gene: TRBV27; CDR3 protein: ASSLSGTSTGGNQPQH
CDR3 length: 13; clone size: .; V gene: TRBV19; CDR3 protein: ASTITGADNYGYT
CDR3 length: 11; clone size: .; V gene: TRBV10-3; CDR3 protein: AISESGADGYT
CDR3 length: 13; clone size: .; V gene: TRBV28; CDR3 protein: ASSFGRGNSDTQY
CDR3 length: 13; clone size: .; V gene: TRBV6-5; CDR3 protein: ASSSTGGGNQPQH
CDR3 length: 13; clone size: .; V gene: TRBV27; CDR3 protein: ASSLRHGGNYEQY
CDR3 length: 12; clone size: .; V gene: TRBV7-9; CDR3 protein: ASSLAAGTYEQY